The 17 T cell receptor beta chains below all came from one sample that was sequenced in a study of neurological immune-mediated disorders. Via MiXCR, TCRdb re-called the 5' RACE reads, giving one row per CDR3 protein. The sample shows about 30,000 distinct CDR3 sequences, approximately 5% of them seen only once. Sequencing was performed on CD4+ T cells from blood. Source of these receptors: a woman in her 50s in good health.

This clonotype was recorded many times. The chain combines TRBV20-1 with TRBJ2-7, with TRBD2 identical over 15 bases. With 5 bases clipped from V and 7 bases from J, the junction kept 9 bases outside the gene matches. Germline V gene sequence: CDR1 DFQATT, CDR2 SNEGSKA (reference sequence). CDR3 length: 15 residues. CDR3 DNA sequence: TGCAGTGCTCCCCGGACTAGCGGGAGGGCCGGAGAGCAGTACTTC. This gives the protein CSAPRTSGRAGEQYF.

This clonotype was recorded at least ten times. The CDR3 here is CASSYEGGNRGDTQYF. CDR3 nucleotide sequence: TGTGCCAGCAGTTACGAGGGGGGCAACCGAGGAGATACGCAGTATTTT. The chain carries TRBV6-2 or TRBV6-3 and TRBJ2-3; either TRBD1 or TRBD2 may fit D (6 bases each). V was pared by 2 bases and J by 5 bases, with 17 bases between. The CDR3 extends over 16 amino acids. The germline CDR1 and CDR2 sequences are MNHEY and SVGEGT.

This clonotype occurred many times. The chain is built from TRBV11-2 and TRBJ2-7; D ambiguous. The CDR3 sequence is 13 residues long. V lost 3 bases and J lost 0, with 6 bases in between. The germline V gene encodes CDR1 SGHAT and CDR2 FQNNGV. The CDR3 DNA follows: TGTGCCAGCAGCTTTTACGGCTCCTACGAGCAGTACTTC. Translation: CASSFYGSYEQYF.

This clonotype was picked up many times. The chain employs TRBV4-1 and TRBJ2-2, with 7 bases lining up with TRBD2. The CDR3 sequence is 17 residues long. V lost 0 bases to trimming and J lost 2 bases; unmatched junction nucleotides: 6. Germline V lookup: CDR1 MGHRA, CDR2 YSYEKL. The DNA of the CDR3 is TGCGCCAGCAGCCAAGATCGGAGCGGGGCTAACACCGGGGAGCTGTTTTTT. Its translation is CASSQDRSGANTGELFF.

There are many counts of this clonotype. This sequence joins TRBV7-2 and TRBJ1-4, with 9 bases that match TRBD1. This CDR3 region has 16 residues. J was trimmed by 10 bases and V by 0 bases; bases with no gene match: 9. CDR1 is SGHTA, CDR2 FQGNSA, per germline. CDR3 protein: CASSLALTGGAGKLFF. DNA for the CDR3: TGTGCCAGCAGCTTAGCCCTAACAGGGGGCGCGGGAAAACTGTTTTTT.

This sequence joins TRBV28 and TRBJ2-4; D is undetermined. CDR1 is MDHEN and CDR2 is SYDVKM in the germline V gene. Trimming took 7 bases from V and 9 from J, leaving 19 bases between them. The CDR3 extends over 14 amino acids. CDR3 DNA sequence: TGTGCCAGCAATCTGTCGGCGGAAAGGTGCATTCAGTACTTC. It yields the protein CASNLSAERCIQYF.

This clonotype was picked up many times. The rearrangement uses TRBV5-1 and TRBJ1-5, with unresolved D. The ends were cut back, 0 bases at V and 5 bases at J, with 12 bases in the middle. Germline values: CDR1 SGHRS, CDR2 YFSETQ. The length of the CDR3 is 15 residues. As DNA, the CDR3 is TGCGCCAGCAGCTTGGCCAACGCGGCGGATCAGCCCCAGCATTTT. It yields the protein CASSLANAADQPQHF.

This clonotype was found many times. This chain connects TRBV7-9 to TRBJ1-1; D is undetermined. The V end was cut by 0 bases, the J end by 1 base, with 9 bases between. CDR3 size: 15 residues. Germline CDR1 reads SEHNR; CDR2 reads FQNEAQ (reference sequence). The CDR3 sequence is CASSLAVGSNTEAFF. The CDR3 DNA reads TGTGCCAGCAGCTTAGCGGTGGGATCGAACACTGAAGCTTTCTTT.

This clonotype came up many times. The chain has TRBV5-6 and TRBJ2-5, with D tentatively TRBD2 (7 bases). V lost 0 bases and J lost 4, with 13 bases in between. The CDR3 runs to 15 residues. The germline CDR1 and CDR2 sequences are SGHDT and YYEEEE. CDR3 DNA: TGTGCCAGCAGCTTGGTCCCAGGGGAGGGAGAGACCCAGTACTTC. This sequence encodes CASSLVPGEGETQYF.

This clonotype was seen ten or more times. This chain joins TRBV14 and TRBJ2-1; D may correspond to TRBD1 or TRBD2 (6 bases each). Per germline, CDR1 SGHDN and CDR2 FVKESK. V dropped 6 bases and J dropped 4 bases, with 16 bases sitting between them. The CDR3 is 15 residues long. CDR3 protein: CASRWRDKKYNEQFF. The CDR3 bases are TGTGCCAGCAGATGGAGGGACAAGAAATACAATGAGCAGTTCTTC.

This clonotype has a count of ten or more. V and J are TRBV7-2 and TRBJ2-1, with a weak D call TRBD2 (6 bases). V lost 5 bases, J lost 4 bases, and 15 bases lay in between. CDR1 is SGHTA, CDR2 FQGNSA, per germline. The length of the CDR3 is 15 residues. Written as DNA, the CDR3 is TGTGCCAGCAGCGCAAGCCGCGGGGCTTACAATGAGCAGTTCTTC. Translation: CASSASRGAYNEQFF.

This clonotype has ten or more counts. The chain couples TRBV6-2 or TRBV6-3 to TRBJ1-1; a weak D match, TRBD1 (6 bases). Per the germline V gene, CDR1 is MNHEY and CDR2 is SVGEGT. The CDR3 has 13 amino acids. V shed 7 bases and J shed 4 bases, with 13 bases lying between them. DNA of the CDR3: TGTGCCAGCAAAGGGGGTGGAAGCACTGAAGCTTTCTTT. Amino acids: CASKGGGSTEAFF.

This clonotype was detected ten times or more. The rearrangement uses TRBV7-7 and TRBJ2-2, with no clear D. Trimming shortened V by 2 bases and J by 6 bases, and 13 bases separated the two germline ends. The CDR3 consists of 15 residues. Germline loops: CDR1 SSHAT, CDR2 FNYEAQ (reference sequence). CDR3 protein: CASSLQSRGPGELFF. CDR3 nucleotide sequence: TGTGCCAGCAGCTTACAGTCGCGCGGCCCCGGGGAGCTGTTTTTT.

This clonotype appeared many times. The rearrangement links TRBV5-5 to TRBJ2-3, with D uncertain. The ends were cut back, 2 bases at V and 1 base at J, with 11 bases in the middle. The CDR3 sequence is 15 residues long. Germline values: CDR1 SGHKS, CDR2 YYEKEE (reference sequence). This CDR3 reads CASSLGTRGTDTQYF. The CDR3 DNA reads as TGTGCCAGCAGCTTAGGCACACGGGGCACAGATACGCAGTATTTT.

Ten or more counts support this clonotype. The V and J genes are TRBV5-1 and TRBJ2-1, with TRBD1 as a possible D gene (7 bases). CDR1 and CDR2 (germline): SGHRS, YFSETQ. V was clipped by 3 bases and J by 4 bases, with 11 bases between them. This CDR3 has 14 amino acids. CDR3 loop: CASSSGGLYNEQFF. As DNA, the CDR3 is TGCGCCAGCAGCTCAGGGGGGCTATACAATGAGCAGTTCTTC.

In this sample, this clonotype turned up many times. The chain couples TRBV28 to TRBJ2-7; no firm D call. The CDR3 runs 14 residues. Germline V CDR1 and CDR2: MDHEN, SYDVKM. V lost 7 bases and J 5 bases, leaving 18 bases between the germline ends. The CDR3 DNA reads TGTGCCAGCACCCTCCTGGGTGACTTCCACGAGCAGTACTTC. Protein: CASTLLGDFHEQYF.

This clonotype was recorded many times. This chain joins TRBV18 and TRBJ2-7; the match to TRBD2 covers 12 bases. CDR1 is KGHSH, CDR2 LQKENI, per germline. J lost 7 bases, V lost 7 bases, and 5 bases had no gene match. This CDR3 region has 13 residues. The CDR3 loop reads CASLSGLAGEQYF. In DNA, the CDR3 is TGTGCCAGCTTATCGGGACTAGCGGGTGAGCAGTACTTC.